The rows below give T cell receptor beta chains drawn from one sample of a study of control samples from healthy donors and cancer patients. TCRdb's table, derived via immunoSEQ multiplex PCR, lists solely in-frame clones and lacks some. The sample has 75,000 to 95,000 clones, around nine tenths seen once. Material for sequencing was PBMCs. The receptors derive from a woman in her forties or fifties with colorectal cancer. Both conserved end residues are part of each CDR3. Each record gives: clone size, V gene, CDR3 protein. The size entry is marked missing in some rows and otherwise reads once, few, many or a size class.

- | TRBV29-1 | CSVEQGNYGYTF
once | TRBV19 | CATGIGQNYGYTF
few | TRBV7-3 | CASRRTENTEAFF
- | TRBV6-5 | CASSRPGGNQPQHF
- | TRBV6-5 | CASQGQSHNSPLHF
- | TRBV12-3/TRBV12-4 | CASSSRLGQFF
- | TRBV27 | CASSLLGTQVDGYTF
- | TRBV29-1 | CSVTSETQYF
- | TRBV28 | CASSPGLAGYTDTQYF
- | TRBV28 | CASSSPGRGGDGYTF
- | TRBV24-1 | CATSDGGQPQHF
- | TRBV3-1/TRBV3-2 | CASSQGVSYYGYTF
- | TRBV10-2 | CASGTANTGELFF
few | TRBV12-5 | CASGLGQTEQFF
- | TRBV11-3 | CASSFGVRETQYF
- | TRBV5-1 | CASSPDGNYGYTF
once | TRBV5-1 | CASSSGQVDLYGYTF
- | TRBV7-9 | CASSLAASREGAKNIQYF
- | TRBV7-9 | CASSLAGGRETQYF
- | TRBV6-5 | CASSSSQALTGELFF
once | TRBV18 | CASSPTGDYGYTF
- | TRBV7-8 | CASSPIIMGARQETQYF
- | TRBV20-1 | CSASSGIGYGYTF
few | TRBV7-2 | CASSLAPTEPFGYTF
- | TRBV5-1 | CASRTGQGSIYNSPLHF
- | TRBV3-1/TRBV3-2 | CASSQGWHGNEQFF
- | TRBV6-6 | CASGRSQPGNTIYF
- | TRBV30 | CAWSVGGAGELFF
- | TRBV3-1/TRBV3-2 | CASSRTGRKDTIYF
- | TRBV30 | CAWDSSSGNTIYF
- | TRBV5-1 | CASSLWTGTGYGYTF
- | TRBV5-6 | CASSLDGAGTYNEQFF
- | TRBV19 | CASEHRGLAKNIQYF
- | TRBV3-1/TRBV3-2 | CASSPGLAQETQYF
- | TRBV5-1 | CASSPTGQDTDTQYF
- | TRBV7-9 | CASSTGTGDGELFF
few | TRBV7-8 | CASSPVTGTETQYF
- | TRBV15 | CATSRDKGVGNTEAFF
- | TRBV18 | CASSPPGGFDYGYTF
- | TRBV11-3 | CASSSDAGSSREQFF
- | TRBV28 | CASSNRTLANTIYF